This TCR beta chain was captured by sequencing in a study of control samples from healthy donors and cancer patients. TCRdb keeps only in-frame clones here, not all; method: immunoSEQ multiplex PCR. Among about 120,000 clones, 85% to 90% were seen once, and the ten largest hold around 1.1%. This CDR3 contains 17 residues. CDR1 and CDR2 from the germline V gene are SGDLS and YYNGEE. V lost 4 bases, J lost 1 base, and 20 bases lay in between. This receptor was taken from a woman between 45 and 65 years old with colorectal cancer. The sample consisted of PBMCs. The rearrangement joins TRBV9 to TRBJ2-5, with D perhaps matching TRBD2 (7 bases). This CDR3 reads CASSLGGGAGVQETQYF. In nucleotides, the CDR3 is TGTGCCAGCAGCCTGGGAGGGGGGGCAGGCGTCCAAGAGACCCAGTACTTC.